A selection of T cell receptor beta chains follows, all from one sample in a study of T cell responses to AZD1222 COVID-19 vaccine. TCRdb keeps only in-frame clones here, not all; method: immunoSEQ multiplex PCR. The table shows some 100,000 clones, with over 75% occurring only once. Sequencing was performed on peripheral blood, taken on day 0 of MenACWY control vaccination. The source is an adult in good health. The CDR3 runs from the conserved cysteine through the conserved F or W. The D gene is left open where the match is weak. Clone sizes are given selectively: once, few, many, or a class where the clone is expanded.

V gene,D gene,clone size,J gene,CDR3 protein,CDR3 DNA
TRBV7-2,.,.,TRBJ2-1,CASSPLGGTTRNEQFF,TGTGCCAGCAGCCCGCTTGGCGGCACCACCAGGAATGAGCAGTTCTTC
TRBV6-5,.,.,TRBJ1-3,CASSRGPYSNTIYF,TGTGCCAGCAGTCGCGGCCCATATTCAAACACCATATATTTT
TRBV11-2,.,few,TRBJ2-1,CASSLEVAYNEQFF,TGTGCCAGCAGCTTAGAGGTGGCCTACAATGAGCAGTTCTTC
TRBV30,.,.,TRBJ1-5,CAWSVHEKQPQHF,TGTGCCTGGAGTGTACACGAGAAACAGCCCCAGCATTTT
TRBV19,.,.,TRBJ1-5,CASSIRTVQPQHF,TGTGCCAGTAGTATACGTACAGTCCAGCCCCAGCATTTT
TRBV3-1/TRBV3-2,.,once,TRBJ1-2,CASSQDPNSKDGYTF,TGTGCCAGCAGCCAAGATCCGAACTCAAAGGATGGCTACACCTTC
TRBV15,.,few,TRBJ2-7,CATSRKQGNHEQYF,TGTGCCACCAGCAGGAAACAGGGAAACCACGAGCAGTACTTC
TRBV6-2/TRBV6-3,TRBD1,.,TRBJ2-1,CASSQDRGQQFF,TGTGCCAGCAGTCAAGACAGGGGACAGCAGTTCTTC
TRBV10-3,TRBD2,.,TRBJ2-3,CAIRVRGESTDTQYF,TGTGCCATCAGAGTGCGGGGGGAAAGCACAGATACGCAGTATTTT
TRBV28,.,.,TRBJ2-1,CASTPRRGAYNEQFF,TGTGCCAGCACCCCCCGGCGGGGAGCCTACAATGAGCAGTTCTTC
TRBV6-1,TRBD1,.,TRBJ1-1,CASSEMGQGAKNTEAFF,TGTGCCAGCAGTGAAATGGGACAGGGGGCAAAGAACACTGAAGCTTTCTTT
TRBV30,TRBD2,.,TRBJ2-1,CAWSVRWGGLAGPNNEQFF,TGTGCCTGGAGTGTACGTTGGGGGGGACTAGCGGGGCCCAACAATGAGCAGTTCTTC
TRBV19,.,.,TRBJ1-2,CASSRQVPYGYTF,TGTGCCAGTAGTCGTCAGGTCCCATATGGCTACACCTTC
TRBV27,.,.,TRBJ1-1,CASSYRGGGTEAFF,TGTGCCAGCAGTTATAGGGGGGGAGGGACTGAAGCTTTCTTT
TRBV5-1,.,.,TRBJ2-3,CASSFEDTQYF,TGCGCCAGCAGCTTCGAAGATACGCAGTATTTT
TRBV6-5,.,few,TRBJ1-3,CASSSMGASSGNTIYF,TGTGCCAGCAGTTCGATGGGGGCTAGCTCTGGAAACACCATATATTTT
TRBV28,TRBD1,.,TRBJ2-5,CASKPYRDSVQETQYF,TGTGCCAGCAAACCTTACCGGGACAGTGTCCAAGAGACCCAGTACTTC
TRBV3-1/TRBV3-2,.,.,TRBJ2-7,CASSQGRSSRSLLYEQYF,TGTGCCAGCAGCCAAGGTCGCTCTTCTAGGAGCCTACTCTACGAGCAGTACTTC
TRBV9,.,.,TRBJ1-5,CASSVGGRNNQPQHF,TGTGCCAGCAGCGTAGGGGGGAGGAACAATCAGCCCCAGCATTTT
TRBV28,TRBD1,.,TRBJ2-1,CASSGQGGVLNNEQFF,TGTGCCAGCAGTGGCCAAGGGGGCGTGCTTAACAATGAGCAGTTCTTC
TRBV5-1,.,.,TRBJ1-1,CASSFANSRENTEAFF,TGCGCCAGCAGCTTCGCAAACTCGAGGGAGAACACTGAAGCTTTCTTT
TRBV30,.,.,TRBJ2-7,CAWSLRARSYEQYF,TGTGCCTGGAGTCTCCGGGCCCGTTCCTACGAGCAGTACTTC
TRBV19,.,.,TRBJ1-4,CASSIGPRARRVTNEKLFF,TGTGCCAGTAGTATTGGCCCCCGGGCCAGAAGGGTCACTAATGAAAAACTGTTTTTT
TRBV24-1,.,once,TRBJ2-7,CATSVGADSYEQYF,TGTGCCACCAGTGTCGGGGCGGACTCCTACGAGCAGTACTTC
TRBV7-2,.,.,TRBJ1-6,CASSLAGGDRTPLHF,TGTGCCAGCAGCTTGGCGGGGGGCGACAGAACACCCCTCCACTTT
TRBV2,.,.,TRBJ1-5,CASSEVTGRNQPQHF,TGTGCCAGCAGTGAAGTTACGGGACGCAATCAGCCCCAGCATTTT